These 2 T cell receptor beta chains originate from one sample sequenced in a study of control samples from healthy donors and cancer patients. Assay used: immunoSEQ multiplex PCR; TCRdb lists only in-frame clones, some missing. The data hold around 200,000 clones, with about 93% observed a single time. Sequencing used blood. The source is a man aged 18-30 years in good health.

The V and J genes are TRBV5-5 and TRBJ1-2; 9 bases line up with TRBD1. The junction had 10 bases not matched to a gene; V was cut back by 3 bases and J by 4 bases. The length of the CDR3 is 16 residues. The germline V gene has CDR1 SGHKS and CDR2 YYEKEE (reference sequence). The CDR3 DNA reads as TGTGCCAGCAGCTCGGGACAGGGTCAAGTAGTCTATGGCTACACCTTC. Translated, it gives CASSSGQGQVVYGYTF.

The V and J genes are TRBV7-9 and TRBJ2-3; D is tentatively TRBD1 or TRBD2 (6 bases each). The V gene lost 5 bases and the J gene lost 4 bases, with 22 bases spanning the gap. CDR3 size: 17 residues. Germline-derived CDR1 and CDR2 are SEHNR and FQNEAQ (reference sequence). The DNA of the CDR3 is TGTGCCAGCAGCGCCGCCCGGGGGCAGGGAGACGCAGATACGCAGTATTTT. This encodes CASSAARGQGDADTQYF.